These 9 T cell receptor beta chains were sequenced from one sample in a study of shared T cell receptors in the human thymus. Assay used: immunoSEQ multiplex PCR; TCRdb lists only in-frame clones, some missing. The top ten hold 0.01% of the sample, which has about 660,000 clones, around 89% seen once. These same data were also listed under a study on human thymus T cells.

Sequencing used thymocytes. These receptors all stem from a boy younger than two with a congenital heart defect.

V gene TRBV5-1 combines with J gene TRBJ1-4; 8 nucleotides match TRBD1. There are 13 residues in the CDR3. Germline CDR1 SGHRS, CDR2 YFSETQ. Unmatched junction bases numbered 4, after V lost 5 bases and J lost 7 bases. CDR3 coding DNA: TGCGCCAGCAGGGGCAGGGGGCGTGAAAAACTGTTTTTT. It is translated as CASRGRGREKLFF.

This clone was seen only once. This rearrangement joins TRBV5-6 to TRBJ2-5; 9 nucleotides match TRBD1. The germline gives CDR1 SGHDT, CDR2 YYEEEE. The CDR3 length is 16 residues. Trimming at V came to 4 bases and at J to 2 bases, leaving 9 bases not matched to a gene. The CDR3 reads CASSPWRDRVQETQYF. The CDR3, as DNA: TGTGCCAGCAGCCCTTGGCGGGACAGGGTGCAAGAGACCCAGTACTTC.

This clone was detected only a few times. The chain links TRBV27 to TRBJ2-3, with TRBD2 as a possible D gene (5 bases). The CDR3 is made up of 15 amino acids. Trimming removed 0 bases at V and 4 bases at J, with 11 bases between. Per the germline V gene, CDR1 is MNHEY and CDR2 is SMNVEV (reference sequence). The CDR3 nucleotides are TGTGCCAGCAGTTTATCGCTGGCCGGGGCAGATACGCAGTATTTT. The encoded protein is CASSLSLAGADTQYF.

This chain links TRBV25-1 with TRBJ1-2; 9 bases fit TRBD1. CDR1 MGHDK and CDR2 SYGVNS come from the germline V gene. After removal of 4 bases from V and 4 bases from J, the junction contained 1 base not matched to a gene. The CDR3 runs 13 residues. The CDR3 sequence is CASSGGQGYGYTF. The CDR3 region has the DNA TGTGCCAGCAGTGGGGGACAGGGCTATGGCTACACCTTC.

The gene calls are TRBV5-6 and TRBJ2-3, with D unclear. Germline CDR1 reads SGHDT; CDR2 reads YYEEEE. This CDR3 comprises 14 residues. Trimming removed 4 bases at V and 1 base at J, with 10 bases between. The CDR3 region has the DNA TGTGCCAGCAGCCTGAGACGGGGCACAGATACGCAGTATTTT. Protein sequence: CASSLRRGTDTQYF.

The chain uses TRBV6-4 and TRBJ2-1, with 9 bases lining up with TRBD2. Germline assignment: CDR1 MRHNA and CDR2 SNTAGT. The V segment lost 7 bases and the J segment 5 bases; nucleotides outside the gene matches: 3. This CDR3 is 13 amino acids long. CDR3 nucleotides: TGTGCCAGCAAGGCTAGCGGGAACAATGAGCAGTTCTTC. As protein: CASKASGNNEQFF.

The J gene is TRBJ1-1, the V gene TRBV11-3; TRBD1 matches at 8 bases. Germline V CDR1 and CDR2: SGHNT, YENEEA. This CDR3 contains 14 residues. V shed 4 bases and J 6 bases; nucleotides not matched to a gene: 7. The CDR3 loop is CASSSRGRGAEAFF. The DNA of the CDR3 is TGTGCCAGCAGCTCCAGGGGGCGCGGGGCTGAAGCTTTCTTT. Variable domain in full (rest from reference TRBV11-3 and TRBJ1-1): EAGVVQSPRYKIIEKKQPVAFWCNPISGHNTLYWYLQNLGQGPELLIRYENEEAVDDSQLPKDRFSAERLKGVDSTLKIQPAELGDSAVYLCASSSRGRGAEAFFGQGTRLTVV.

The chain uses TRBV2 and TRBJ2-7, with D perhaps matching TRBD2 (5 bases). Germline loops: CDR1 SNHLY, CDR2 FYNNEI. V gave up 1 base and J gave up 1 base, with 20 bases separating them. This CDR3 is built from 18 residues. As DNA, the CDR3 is TGTGCCAGCAGTGAAGGGCTCTACGGAAGAGGGCCTTCCTACGAGCAGTACTTC. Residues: CASSEGLYGRGPSYEQYF.

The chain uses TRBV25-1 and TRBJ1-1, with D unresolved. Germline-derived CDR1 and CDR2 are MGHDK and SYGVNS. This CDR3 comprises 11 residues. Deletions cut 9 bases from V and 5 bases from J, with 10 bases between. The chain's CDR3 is CASSGSTEAFF. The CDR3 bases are TGTGCCAGTAGCGGGTCTACTGAAGCTTTCTTT.